This entry is about one T cell receptor (beta chain). Enrollees, roughly 18 to 89 years old, lived in 24 US areas. Donors of Cohort 3 who recovered were those that had two negative PCRs, clearance, or symptom resolution. The sample is drawn from a study of blood T cell repertoires in COVID-19. Trimming took 4 bases from V and 6 from J; bases not matched to a gene: 15. The CDR3 is made up of 16 amino acids. Germline V gene sequence: CDR1 GTSNPN, CDR2 SVGIG (reference sequence). As handled by the study authors: Counts of nucleated cells, estimated from reference gene primer amplification, were obtained. The assay was immunoSEQ multiplex PCR, and TCRdb's table has in-frame clones only and misses some. The DNA was the basis for D and trimming; V, J and clone size are from that table. The table lists about 300,000 clones, 86% of them singletons.

The chain uses TRBV30 and TRBJ1-2; 9 nucleotides line up with TRBD1. Sequenced material: PBMCs or T cells enriched from blood (not recorded which). The TCR originated in a woman aged 18 to 35 who had recovered from COVID-19. The CDR3 DNA is TGTGCCTGGATAAGGCGAGAACCTGACAGGGGGAATGGCTACACCTTC. Protein product: CAWIRREPDRGNGYTF. The variable domain in full, completed from reference TRBV30 and TRBJ1-2, reads SQTIHQWPATLVQPVGSPLSLECTVEGTSNPNLYWYRQAAGRGLQLLFYSVGIGQISSEVPQNLSASRPQDRQFILSSKKLLLSDSGFYLCAWIRREPDRGNGYTFGSGTRLTVV.